One and the same sample provided the 22 T cell receptor beta chains below, sequenced in a study of blood T cell repertoires in COVID-19. The method was immunoSEQ multiplex PCR; TCRdb's version includes in-frame clones alone and lacks a portion of them. The table lists 180,000 or so clones, approximately 85% of them singletons. The sample comprised peripheral blood. The receptor set was obtained from a man aged 55 to 70 who had recovered from COVID-19.

The rearrangement links TRBV9 to TRBJ1-1, with 8 positions matching TRBD1. CDR3 length: 14 residues. CDR1 and CDR2 (germline): SGDLS, YYNGEE. The V gene end was trimmed by 2 bases and the J gene end by 10 bases; junction bases not matched to a gene: 10. CDR3 nucleotides: TGTGCCAGCAGCGTGCTCCAGGGGGCCGGGGGAGCTTTCTTT. Amino acid sequence: CASSVLQGAGGAFF.

The sample holds a few counts of this clone. The rearrangement uses TRBV19 and TRBJ1-5; the D gene is possibly TRBD1 (5 bases). The CDR3 covers 14 residues. The V and J ends lost 7 bases and 9 bases respectively, with 19 bases between them. The germline gives CDR1 LNHDA, CDR2 SQIVND (reference sequence). DNA for the CDR3: TGTGCCAGTAACTTCGGAGGGGCCTTGATGCCCCAGCATTTT. The encoded protein is CASNFGGALMPQHF.

This chain joins TRBV7-9 and TRBJ2-1; D not resolved. V was pared by 4 bases and J by 1 base, with 20 bases between. The CDR3 covers 18 residues. Germline CDR1 and CDR2: SEHNR and FQNEAQ (reference sequence). The CDR3 sequence: CASSSSAPSTPSYNEQFF. In DNA form, the CDR3 reads TGTGCCAGCAGCTCCAGCGCACCTTCAACCCCTTCCTACAATGAGCAGTTCTTC.

The V and J genes are TRBV10-3 and TRBJ2-7; 11 bases fit TRBD1. The CDR3 is 15 residues long. The V and J ends lost 9 bases and 3 bases, in that order; junction bases with no gene match: 10. Germline lookup yields CDR1 ENHRY and CDR2 SYGVKD. For the CDR3, the DNA is TGTGCCATTCGGTCTGAGGGGACAGGGGGCTACGAGCAGTACTTC. Its protein product is CAIRSEGTGGYEQYF.

This chain connects TRBV6-4 to TRBJ2-1, with 9 bases identical to TRBD1. J gave up 9 bases and V 2 bases, and 5 bases lay outside the gene matches. Germline CDR1 and CDR2: MRHNA and SNTAGT. CDR3 length: 14 residues. The CDR3 DNA reads as TGTGCCAGCAGTGACGATACGACAGGGGGTGAGCAGTTCTTC. As protein: CASSDDTTGGEQFF.

V is TRBV7-8 and J is TRBJ1-2; 12 bases are a match to TRBD1. Per the germline V gene, CDR1 is SGHVS and CDR2 is FQNEAQ. With V trimmed by 3 bases and J by 8 bases, 13 bases remained unmatched. The CDR3 has 17 amino acids. The CDR3 region is CASSLESPGQGAGGYTF. The CDR3 nucleotides are TGTGCCAGCAGCTTGGAGAGCCCGGGACAGGGGGCGGGCGGCTACACCTTC.

The V gene is TRBV27, the J gene TRBJ2-5, with TRBD1 identical over 9 bases. CDR1 is MNHEY, CDR2 SMNVEV, per germline (reference sequence). V lost 7 bases and J lost 5; bases outside the gene matches: 2. The CDR3 runs 12 residues. CDR3 in amino acids: CASTGQGETQYF. The CDR3 nucleotides read TGTGCCAGCACTGGACAGGGGGAGACCCAGTACTTC.

The chain uses TRBV29-1 and TRBJ2-7; the D is unclear. The germline V gene has CDR1 SQVTM and CDR2 ANQGSEA. Between the trimmed V and J ends, which lost 4 bases and 0 bases, there was a span of 10 bases. The CDR3 loop spans 13 amino acids. The CDR3 is CSVAQTYSYEQYF. The CDR3 bases are TGCAGCGTTGCCCAGACTTACTCCTACGAGCAGTACTTC.

The chain couples TRBV20-1 to TRBJ2-2; D is undetermined. Trimming pared 8 bases from V and 5 bases from J, leaving 9 bases between. This CDR3 region has 11 residues. In germline, CDR1 is DFQATT, CDR2 SNEGSKA (reference sequence). In DNA form, the CDR3 reads TGCAGTCCTTTCCGGACCGGGGAGCTGTTTTTT. This translates into CSPFRTGELFF.

This clone was found once. The gene calls are TRBV3-1 (or the pseudogene TRBV3-2) and TRBJ2-1; TRBD2 is a possible D gene (5 bases). The V gene's germline CDR1 is LGHDT and CDR2 YNNKEL (reference sequence). Deletions cut 4 bases from V and 7 bases from J, with 23 bases between. CDR3 size: 17 residues. Here the CDR3 DNA reads TGTGCCAGCAGCCCCATCTTCGGTGGGAGTTTTGGGAATGAGCAGTTCTTC. Translated, it gives CASSPIFGGSFGNEQFF.

CDR3 in amino acids: CASSLSRQARARNTEAFF. As DNA, the CDR3 is TGTGCCAGTAGCTTATCCCGACAGGCCAGAGCAAGGAACACTGAAGCTTTCTTT. J is TRBJ1-1 and V is TRBV19, with a possible D match to TRBD1 (6 bases). Trimming cost V 6 bases and J 1 base, with 24 bases left between them. The CDR3 spans 18 residues. Germline V gives CDR1 LNHDA, CDR2 SQIVND (reference sequence).

This chain uses TRBV7-2 with TRBJ1-2; D is perhaps TRBD1 (6 bases). V was pared by 4 bases and J by 2 bases, with 17 bases between. Germline CDR1 is SGHTA and CDR2 is FQGNSA. CDR3 length: 16 amino acids. For the CDR3, the DNA is TGTGCCAGCAGCTCCGTTGGACAGATAGTGAACTATGGCTACACCTTC. This sequence encodes CASSSVGQIVNYGYTF.

The chain links TRBV6-1 to TRBJ2-5; 12 bases are shared with TRBD1. Germline assignment: CDR1 MNHNS and CDR2 SASEGT. The CDR3 covers 16 residues. V dropped 4 bases and J dropped 3; count of bases not matched to a gene: 6. In DNA, the CDR3 is TGTGCCAGCAGTGCGGGACAGGGGGCTCGAAAAGAGACCCAGTACTTC. Protein sequence: CASSAGQGARKETQYF.

Written as DNA, the CDR3 is TGCAGCGTTGAAGATCGAGAGGGAGAGACCCAGTACTTC. As protein: CSVEDREGETQYF. The chain is built from TRBV29-1 and TRBJ2-5, with D possibly matching TRBD2 (5 bases). The CDR3 is made up of 13 amino acids. Germline-derived CDR1 and CDR2 are SQVTM and ANQGSEA. V was clipped by 0 bases and J by 4 bases, with 9 bases between them.

The rearrangement joins TRBV6-5 to TRBJ2-5; 10 bases fit TRBD1. The V and J ends lost 6 bases and 3 bases, in that order; junction bases with no gene match: 4. Per germline, CDR1 MNHEY and CDR2 SVGAGI. The CDR3 consists of 14 residues. This chain's CDR3 is CASRGTGAKETQYF. The CDR3 region has the DNA TGTGCCAGCAGGGGGACAGGGGCTAAAGAGACCCAGTACTTC.

The V and J genes are TRBV9 and TRBJ2-7, with TRBD2 matching 8 bases. The V and J ends lost 7 bases and 1 base, in that order; junction bases with no gene match: 7. CDR1 and CDR2 (germline): SGDLS, YYNGEE. The CDR3 covers 14 residues. The CDR3: CASSPGGDSYEQYF. The CDR3, as DNA: TGTGCCAGCTCCCCGGGGGGGGATTCCTACGAGCAGTACTTC.

V gene TRBV7-9 combines with J gene TRBJ2-2, with D possibly TRBD1 on 6 matching bases. In germline, CDR1 is SEHNR, CDR2 FQNEAQ (reference sequence). The V and J ends lost 4 bases and 1 base respectively, with 7 bases between them. The CDR3 is 14 residues long. Written as DNA, the CDR3 is TGTGCCAGCAGCTCGACAGGGAACACCGGGGAGCTGTTTTTT. It specifies CASSSTGNTGELFF.

This clone was observed a handful of times. The chain carries TRBV7-2 and TRBJ2-7, with a weak D call TRBD2 (5 bases). The germline V gene has CDR1 SGHTA and CDR2 FQGNSA. V was cut by 5 bases and J by 0 bases, with 11 bases left in between. The length of the CDR3 is 14 residues. The CDR3 nucleotides read TGTGCCAGCAGCCCCAAAGACTACTCCTACGAGCAGTACTTC. This gives the protein CASSPKDYSYEQYF.

This chain links TRBV9 with TRBJ1-2, with D possibly TRBD1 on 5 matching bases. The CDR3 spans 12 residues. Trimming took off 3 bases at V and 4 bases at J, with 7 bases between the two ends. The germline CDR1 and CDR2 sequences are SGDLS and YYNGEE. The CDR3 region has the DNA TGTGCCAGCAGCGGACAGAGCTATGGCTACACCTTC. Amino acid sequence: CASSGQSYGYTF.

The V call is TRBV19, the J call TRBJ2-5, with 7 bases aligning to TRBD2. The CDR3 runs 13 residues. Germline lookup yields CDR1 LNHDA and CDR2 SQIVND (reference sequence). V dropped 7 bases and J dropped 5; count of bases not matched to a gene: 7. Here the CDR3 reads CASNLGGFETQYF. The CDR3 DNA reads as TGTGCCAGTAATCTCGGGGGGTTCGAGACCCAGTACTTC.

The rearrangement uses TRBV27 and TRBJ2-3; D is uncertain. Looked up from germline, CDR1 is MNHEY and CDR2 is SMNVEV (reference sequence). The CDR3 has 13 residues. The V and J ends lost 4 bases and 2 bases respectively, with 7 bases between them. The CDR3 loop is CASSWATTDTQYF. The CDR3 DNA follows: TGTGCCAGCAGTTGGGCGACCACAGATACGCAGTATTTT.

In DNA form, the CDR3 reads TGTGCCAGCAGGAACAGGGGCTTTCGCACTGAAGCTTTCTTT. Amino acids: CASRNRGFRTEAFF. This chain links TRBV6-5 with TRBJ1-1, with 7 bases lining up with TRBD1. This CDR3 is 14 amino acids long. Trimming removed 6 bases from V and 4 bases from J; junction bases left unmatched: 8. Germline lookup yields CDR1 MNHEY and CDR2 SVGAGI.